This TCR beta chain came from a study of T-cell memory formation after mild COVID-19. Study-level points and caveats: Most CD4+ clones that shrank were in CM and EM, while CD8+ ones turned up in EMRA.

Deletions cut 4 bases from V and 3 bases from J, with 15 bases between. The germline V gene encodes CDR1 LGHNA and CDR2 YNFKEQ. The CDR3 extends over 15 amino acids. This clonotype was picked up a small number of times. The antigen remains unidentified. TCRdb reprocessed the 5' RACE reads via MiXCR and lists one record per CDR3 protein. The sample has under 150,000 distinct CDR3 sequences; approximately 22% are singletons. This clonotype was obtained from a man between 18 and 29 years old who had mild COVID-19 (a few samples of this study predate the infection). Cell type and time point are not known. The sample consisted of PBMCs or a T cell subset sorted from them (not recorded which). V gene TRBV4-2 combines with J gene TRBJ1-1, with D perhaps matching TRBD1 (6 bases). CDR3 loop: CASSPKGVGDTEAFF. The CDR3 bases are TGTGCCAGCAGCCCCAAGGGGGTAGGGGACACTGAAGCTTTCTTT.